This is a list of T cell receptor beta chains from one sample in a study of CD8+ T cells in alopecia areata. The repertoire was sequenced with immunoSEQ multiplex PCR; TCRdb's copy has only in-frame clones and lacks some. The sample contains under 250,000 clones, approximately 53% of which appear only once. The sequenced material came from CD8+ T cells sorted from blood. These receptors were taken from a human donor in good health. The CDR3 runs from the conserved cysteine through the conserved F or W. The size of a clone is reported for some rows only, either as once, few or many, or as a class for expanded clones.

j_call v_call clone_size cdr3_aa
TRBJ2-7 TRBV27 . CASSLSSRGGEQYF
TRBJ2-1 TRBV29-1 . CSVDYSRLGNEQFF
TRBJ2-3 TRBV5-1 . CASSLLIAGGPGTQYF
TRBJ2-5 TRBV11-2 . CASTIGRHQETQYF
TRBJ2-1 TRBV20-1 few CSASVGNEQFF
TRBJ1-2 TRBV21-1 . CASSLLGNGRYTF
TRBJ2-4 TRBV7-2 . CASSPEWGAGDIQYF
TRBJ2-2 TRBV2 . CASSYSNTGELFF
TRBJ2-5 TRBV11-2 once CASSLDQHAGAIQETQYF
TRBJ1-2 TRBV29-1 few CSAPRSGLFYGYTF
TRBJ2-6 TRBV19 . CASTVSGANVLTF
TRBJ1-2 TRBV9 . CASSVAAGGGHGYTF
TRBJ1-1 TRBV11-1 . CASSAATGTEAFF
TRBJ2-1 TRBV5-1 . CASSLAGGESSYNEQFF
TRBJ1-2 TRBV2 . CASSGGQGWYGYTF
TRBJ1-5 TRBV19 . CASSRADRQVVGQPQHF
TRBJ2-3 TRBV7-9 . CASSHRMADTQYF
TRBJ1-1 TRBV18 . CASSLGQGGFAEAFF
TRBJ2-2 TRBV2 . CASSEATPPGGELFF
. TRBV9 . CASSVEITGAHEQYF
TRBJ2-7 TRBV5-1 . CASSLWQGADEQYF
TRBJ1-5 TRBV7-4 few CASSRPPGFPYSNQPQHF
TRBJ2-1 TRBV4-1 few CASSQDPVIIDEQFF
TRBJ1-5 TRBV7-9 . CASSQDRGHQPQHF
TRBJ1-2 TRBV10-2 . CASIGPPYGYTF
TRBJ1-1 TRBV29-1 . CSAFPTSKPEAFF
TRBJ1-1 TRBV6-5 . CASSYRGPDTEAFF
TRBJ2-7 TRBV5-1 few CASSLRVSGTGEFYEQYF
TRBJ2-7 TRBV29-1 few CSATGNDRPYEQYF
TRBJ2-1 TRBV27 . CASSFETSGGYEQFF
TRBJ2-1 TRBV27 . CASGTPINEQFF
TRBJ2-1 TRBV2 few CASSAQTSGAYNEQFF
TRBJ2-5 TRBV5-6 . CASSLAQRETQYF
TRBJ2-1 TRBV2 . CASSEWGQAYNEQFF
TRBJ2-1 TRBV19 . CASSSGYNEQFF
TRBJ1-6 TRBV15 . CATGGGTYNSPLHF
TRBJ2-3 TRBV5-6 few CASSLASAAQYF
TRBJ2-7 TRBV2 . CASSDRLLSYEQYF
TRBJ2-7 TRBV7-6 . CASSRAPGGTYEQYF
TRBJ1-4 TRBV27 . CASSILGMSEKLFF
TRBJ1-5 TRBV25-1 . CASSVGDNQPQHF
TRBJ1-2 TRBV6-1 . CASSGTVNYGYTF
TRBJ1-5 TRBV25-1 few CASSDQSGPQHF
TRBJ1-1 TRBV5-6 . CASSPRGNTEAFF
TRBJ2-5 TRBV5-1 few CASSGGTGLETQYF
TRBJ2-1 TRBV6-4 many CASTSGRGGVDEQFF
TRBJ2-1 TRBV2 . CATSNQPRRGARNEQFF
TRBJ2-3 TRBV29-1 . CSVRGGGADTQYF
TRBJ2-3 TRBV5-1 . CASSLRSDTQYF
TRBJ1-1 TRBV19 few CASSILAGSEAFF
TRBJ1-6 TRBV19 . CASSSANSPLHF
TRBJ2-3 TRBV5-1 . CASSLGPSTDTQYF
TRBJ2-2 TRBV11-2 few CASSSAGAAELFF
TRBJ2-5 TRBV6-5 . CASSYGRMQETQYF